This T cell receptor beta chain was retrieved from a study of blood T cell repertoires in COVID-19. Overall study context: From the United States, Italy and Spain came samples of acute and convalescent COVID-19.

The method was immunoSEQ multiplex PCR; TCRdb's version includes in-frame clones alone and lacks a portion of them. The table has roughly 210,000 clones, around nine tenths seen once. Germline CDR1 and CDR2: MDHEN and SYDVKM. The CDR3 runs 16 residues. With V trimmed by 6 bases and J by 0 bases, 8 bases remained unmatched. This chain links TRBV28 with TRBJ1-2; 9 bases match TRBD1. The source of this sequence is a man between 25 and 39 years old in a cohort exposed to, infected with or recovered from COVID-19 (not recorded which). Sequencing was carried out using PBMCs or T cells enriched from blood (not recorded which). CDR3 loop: CASSFGTGLANYGYTF. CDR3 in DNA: TGTGCCAGCAGCTTTGGGACAGGGCTAGCTAACTATGGCTACACCTTC.